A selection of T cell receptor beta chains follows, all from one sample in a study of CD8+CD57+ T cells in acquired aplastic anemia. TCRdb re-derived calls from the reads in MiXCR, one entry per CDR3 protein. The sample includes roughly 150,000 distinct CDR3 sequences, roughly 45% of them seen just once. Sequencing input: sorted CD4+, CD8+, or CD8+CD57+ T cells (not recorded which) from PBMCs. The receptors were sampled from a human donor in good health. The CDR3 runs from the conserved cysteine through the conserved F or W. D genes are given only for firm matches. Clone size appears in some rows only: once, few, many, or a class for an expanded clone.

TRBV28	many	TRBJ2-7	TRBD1	CASRQGSYEQYF	TGTGCCAGCAGACAGGGGTCCTACGAGCAGTACTTC
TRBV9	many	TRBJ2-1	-	CASSALQSSYNEQFF	TGTGCCAGCAGCGCGTTACAAAGCTCCTACAATGAGCAGTTCTTC
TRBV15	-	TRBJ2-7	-	CATSGDPEGHEQYF	TGTGCCACCAGCGGGGATCCCGAAGGGCACGAGCAGTACTTC
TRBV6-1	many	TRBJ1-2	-	CASMTRDRTYGYTF	TGTGCCAGCATGACCCGGGACCGTACCTATGGCTACACCTTC
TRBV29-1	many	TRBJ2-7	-	CSVDRGSSYEQYF	TGCAGCGTTGATCGGGGGAGCTCCTACGAGCAGTACTTC
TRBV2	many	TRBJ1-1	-	CASLPGQDTEAFF	TGTGCCAGCTTACCAGGACAAGACACTGAAGCTTTCTTT
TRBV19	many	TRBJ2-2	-	CASSRRTANTGELFF	TGTGCCAGTAGTAGGAGGACAGCGAACACCGGGGAGCTGTTTTTT
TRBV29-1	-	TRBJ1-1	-	CSVTWSGKGTEAFF	TGCAGCGTGACCTGGTCGGGGAAGGGCACTGAAGCTTTCTTT
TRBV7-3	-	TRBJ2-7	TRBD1	CASSPHRDRSRYEQYF	TGTGCCAGCAGCCCGCACAGGGACAGGTCTCGCTACGAGCAGTACTTC
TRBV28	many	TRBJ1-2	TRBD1	CASSHWDSGDYGYTF	TGTGCCAGCAGTCACTGGGACAGCGGAGACTATGGCTACACCTTC
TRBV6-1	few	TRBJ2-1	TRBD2	CASRKTSGGARDEQFF	TGTGCCAGCAGAAAGACTAGCGGGGGGGCGAGAGATGAGCAGTTCTTC
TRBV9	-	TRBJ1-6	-	CASSVSGGPPLHF	TGTGCCAGCAGCGTTTCCGGCGGTCCACCCCTCCACTTT
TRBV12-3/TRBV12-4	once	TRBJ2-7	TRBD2	CASSFHGTSGGSSYEQYF	TGTGCCAGCAGTTTCCACGGGACTAGCGGGGGCAGCTCCTACGAGCAGTACTTC
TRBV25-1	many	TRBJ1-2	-	CASSARPGPWEAGYTF	TGTGCCAGCAGTGCTCGTCCAGGCCCATGGGAGGCTGGCTACACCTTC
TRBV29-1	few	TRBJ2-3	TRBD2	CSVEGLAGADTQYF	TGCAGCGTTGAAGGTCTAGCGGGAGCAGATACGCAGTATTTT
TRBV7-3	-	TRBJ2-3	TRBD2	CASSITSGGIPNTQYF	TGTGCCAGCAGCATAACTAGCGGGGGGATACCGAATACGCAGTATTTT
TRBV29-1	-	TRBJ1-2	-	CSVVDSFYGYTF	TGCAGCGTTGTCGACAGTTTCTATGGCTACACCTTC
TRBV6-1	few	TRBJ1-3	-	CASIVDLSGNTIYF	TGTGCCAGCATCGTGGACCTCTCTGGAAACACCATATATTTT
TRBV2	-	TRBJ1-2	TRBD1	CATTGTGANYGYTF	TGTGCCACCACAGGGACAGGGGCTAACTATGGCTACACCTTC
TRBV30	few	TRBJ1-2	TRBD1	CAWGQGLYGYTF	TGTGCCTGGGGACAGGGACTCTATGGCTACACCTTC
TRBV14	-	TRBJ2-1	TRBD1	CASSQAGTGVYNEQFF	TGTGCCAGCAGCCAAGCCGGGACAGGAGTTTACAATGAGCAGTTCTTC
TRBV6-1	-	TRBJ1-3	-	CASKRTSGEEVTGNTIYF	TGTGCCAGCAAAAGGACTAGCGGGGAAGAGGTCACTGGAAACACCATATATTTT
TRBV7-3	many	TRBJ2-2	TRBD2	CASSSRGGNTGELFF	TGTGCCAGCAGCAGTCGGGGGGGAAACACCGGGGAGCTGTTTTTT
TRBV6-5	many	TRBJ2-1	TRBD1	CASSYGTGENNEQFF	TGTGCCAGCAGTTACGGGACAGGGGAAAACAATGAGCAGTTCTTC
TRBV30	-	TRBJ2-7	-	CAWNDGAGDEQYF	TGTGCCTGGAATGATGGGGCTGGAGACGAGCAGTACTTC
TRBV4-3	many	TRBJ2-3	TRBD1	CASSQGGTGGADTQYF	TGCGCCAGCAGCCAAGGAGGGACAGGGGGCGCAGATACGCAGTATTTT
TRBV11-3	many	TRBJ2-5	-	CASSLGGEGNQETQYF	TGTGCCAGCAGCTTGGGCGGGGAAGGGAACCAAGAGACCCAGTACTTC
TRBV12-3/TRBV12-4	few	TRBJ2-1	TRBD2	CASSLLTSGRGNEQFF	TGTGCCAGCAGTTTACTCACTAGCGGGAGGGGCAATGAGCAGTTCTTC
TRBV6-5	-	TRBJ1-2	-	CASSYSEGLDGYTF	TGTGCCAGCAGTTACTCAGAGGGACTGGATGGCTACACCTTC
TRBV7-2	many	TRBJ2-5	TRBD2	CASSSLRAGGSDF	TGTGCCAGCAGCTCCTTGAGAGCGGGGGGGTCCGACTTC
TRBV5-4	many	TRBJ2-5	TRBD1	CASSQRTGKETQYF	TGTGCCAGCAGCCAAAGGACAGGAAAAGAGACCCAGTACTTC
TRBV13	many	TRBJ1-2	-	CASSSPKTGTVGYTF	TGTGCCAGCAGCTCTCCGAAAACAGGGACTGTAGGCTACACCTTC
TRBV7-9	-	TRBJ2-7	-	CASSVPPGLGYEQYF	TGTGCCAGCAGCGTCCCGCCGGGGCTTGGCTACGAGCAGTACTTC
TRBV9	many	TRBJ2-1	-	CASSVDGADTYNEQFF	TGTGCCAGCAGCGTAGATGGGGCGGATACCTACAATGAGCAGTTCTTC
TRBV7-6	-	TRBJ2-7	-	CASSQYDEQYF	TGTGCCAGCAGCCAATATGACGAGCAGTACTTC
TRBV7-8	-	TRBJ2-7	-	CASSLAGDTTYEQYF	TGTGCCAGCAGCTTAGCCGGGGACACCACCTACGAGCAGTACTTC
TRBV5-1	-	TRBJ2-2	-	CASSLRRADTGELFF	TGCGCCAGCAGCTTAAGAAGGGCCGACACCGGGGAGCTGTTTTTT
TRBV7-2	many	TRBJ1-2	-	CASSLATGGARDGYTF	TGTGCCAGCAGCTTAGCCACCGGGGGGGCGCGTGATGGCTACACCTTC
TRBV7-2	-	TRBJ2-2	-	CASSSGTRPGELFF	TGTGCCAGCAGCTCGGGGACCCGCCCCGGGGAGCTGTTTTTT
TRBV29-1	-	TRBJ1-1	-	CSVTRQGTEAFF	TGCAGCGTAACCAGGCAGGGGACTGAAGCTTTCTTT
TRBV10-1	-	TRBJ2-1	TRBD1	CASSPSTGSSYNEQFF	TGCGCCAGCAGTCCTTCGACAGGGAGCTCCTACAATGAGCAGTTCTTC
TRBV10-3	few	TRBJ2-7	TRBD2	CAISGGTSGYEQYF	TGTGCCATCAGTGGGGGGACTAGCGGCTACGAGCAGTACTTC
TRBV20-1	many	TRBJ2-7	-	CSAAHIQGAYEQYF	TGCAGTGCAGCACATATTCAGGGCGCCTACGAGCAGTACTTC
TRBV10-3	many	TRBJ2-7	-	CAISESSYEQYF	TGTGCCATCAGTGAGTCAAGCTACGAGCAGTACTTC
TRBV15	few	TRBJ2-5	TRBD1	CATSGYRDSLQETQYF	TGTGCCACCAGCGGCTACCGGGACAGCTTACAAGAGACCCAGTACTTC
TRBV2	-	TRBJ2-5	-	CASSRLGAGETQYF	TGTGCCAGCAGTAGACTAGGGGCCGGGGAGACCCAGTACTTC
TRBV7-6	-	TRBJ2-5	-	CASSFAAEETQYF	TGTGCCAGCAGCTTCGCCGCTGAAGAGACCCAGTACTTC
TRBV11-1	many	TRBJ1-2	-	CASSPSLVDRTYGYTF	TGTGCCAGCAGCCCATCCCTGGTAGACAGGACCTATGGCTACACCTTC
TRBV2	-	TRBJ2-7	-	CASRGTVYEQYF	TGTGCCAGCAGAGGGACGGTCTACGAGCAGTACTTC
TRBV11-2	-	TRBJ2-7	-	CASSKSFGSLSYEQYF	TGTGCCAGCAGCAAATCCTTCGGGTCCTTATCCTACGAGCAGTACTTC
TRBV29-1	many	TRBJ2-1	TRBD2	CSVGGGSYNEQFF	TGCAGCGTTGGGGGGGGGAGCTACAATGAGCAGTTCTTC